A single sample gave rise to the 11 T cell receptor beta chains below, sequenced in a study of control samples from healthy donors and cancer patients (dated by TCRdb to the early 2020s). The protocol used for the library was the immunoSEQ multiplex PCR assay. As stored in TCRdb, this immuneACCESS dataset retains in-frame rearrangements with V and J assigned. A fraction of the clones does not appear; measured against another copy, unresolved V genes explain less than half of the discrepancy, and the remainder lacks a known reason. Across this sample there are approximately 79,000 clones, with over 75% seen only once. Of the sample, more than 5.5% falls within the top ten clones. Sequenced: blood. These receptors originate from a man aged 45-65 years in good health.

This clone was picked up one time. The chain has TRBV6-5 and TRBJ2-7, with TRBD2 matching 10 bases. The CDR3 has 16 amino acids. V lost 0 bases, J lost 2 bases, and 4 bases stayed unmatched. The germline gives CDR1 MNHEY, CDR2 SVGAGI. The CDR3 here is CASSYSASGGPYEQYF. For the CDR3, the DNA is TGTGCCAGCAGTTACTCGGCTAGCGGGGGACCCTACGAGCAGTACTTC.

The V and J genes are TRBV6-4 and TRBJ1-1; D call uncertain. This CDR3 contains 14 residues. Between the trimmed V and J ends, which lost 9 bases and 5 bases, there was a span of 19 bases. Looked up from germline, CDR1 is MRHNA and CDR2 is SNTAGT. The CDR3 region is CARTLRSKFTEAFF. The CDR3 region has the DNA TGTGCCAGAACCCTCCGTAGTAAGTTTACTGAAGCTTTCTTT.

V and J are TRBV4-2 and TRBJ2-3; D not certain. Germline V gene data show CDR1 as LGHNA and CDR2 as YNFKEQ. This CDR3 comprises 16 residues. Trimming removed 1 base from V and 1 base from J, with 12 bases in between. This chain's CDR3 is CASSQVSSTGTDTQYF. The CDR3 nucleotides read TGTGCCAGCAGCCAAGTGTCCAGCACTGGCACAGATACGCAGTATTTT.

This rearrangement joins TRBV9 to TRBJ2-3; the D gene is possibly TRBD2 (5 bases). The CDR3 extends over 17 amino acids. V dropped 3 bases and J dropped 2 bases, with 19 bases sitting between them. Germline V gene data show CDR1 as SGDLS and CDR2 as YYNGEE. CDR3 sequence: CASSALGSGELTDTQYF. CDR3 DNA: TGTGCCAGCAGCGCATTAGGGTCTGGGGAGCTCACAGATACGCAGTATTTT.

The V call is TRBV3-1 (or the pseudogene TRBV3-2), the J call TRBJ1-5; unclear D gene. Trimming took off 1 base at V and 1 base at J, with 8 bases between the two ends. Per germline, CDR1 LGHDT and CDR2 YNNKEL (reference sequence). The CDR3 spans 15 residues. The CDR3 here is CASSQGGGSNQPQHF. The CDR3 nucleotides are TGTGCCAGCAGCCAAGGAGGAGGGAGCAATCAGCCCCAGCATTTT.

This clone has just one count. The chain links TRBV12-5 to TRBJ2-3; D ambiguous. The germline V gene has CDR1 LGHNT and CDR2 FRNRAP. The CDR3 length is 13 residues. V was cut by 4 bases and J by 3 bases, with 8 bases left in between. CDR3 sequence (DNA): TGTGCTAGTGGTTCCCCCCCGACAGATACGCAGTATTTT. Encoded protein: CASGSPPTDTQYF.

The chain links TRBV10-2 to TRBJ1-6, with D possibly TRBD1 on 6 matching bases. The ends were cut back, 6 bases at V and 0 bases at J, with 9 bases in the middle. The CDR3 is 15 amino acids. The germline V gene has CDR1 WSHSY and CDR2 SAAADI. The DNA for the CDR3 is TGCGCCAGCAGAGTACAGGGCTCCTATAATTCACCCCTCCACTTT. Translating gives CASRVQGSYNSPLHF.

The V gene is TRBV6-5, the J gene TRBJ1-6; 9 bases match TRBD1. The germline V gene has CDR1 MNHEY and CDR2 SVGAGI. The CDR3 is 13 residues long. The V and J ends lost 7 bases and 8 bases, in that order; junction bases with no gene match: 3. This CDR3 is CASNRDRDSPLHF. CDR3 nucleotides: TGTGCCAGCAATCGGGACAGGGATTCACCCCTCCACTTT.

This clone showed up just once. V and J are TRBV9 and TRBJ2-3, with 15 bases fitting TRBD2. The germline gives CDR1 SGDLS, CDR2 YYNGEE. This CDR3 contains 16 residues. J gave up 3 bases and V 3 bases, and 2 bases lay outside the gene matches. This chain's CDR3 is CASSAGLAGGTDTQYF. The CDR3 region has the DNA TGTGCCAGCAGCGCGGGACTAGCGGGGGGAACAGATACGCAGTATTTT.

The chain employs TRBV5-4 and TRBJ2-2; 7 bases fit TRBD1. V was clipped by 4 bases and J by 0 bases; unmatched bases: 6. This CDR3 spans 16 amino acids. Per germline, CDR1 SGHNT and CDR2 YYREEE (reference sequence). The CDR3 DNA sequence: TGTGCCAGCAGCACAGGGGACGGCGCGAACACCGGGGAGCTGTTTTTT. Translation: CASSTGDGANTGELFF.

V is TRBV4-2 and J is TRBJ1-5; 7 positions match TRBD1. The ends lost 1 base at V and 3 bases at J; junction bases unmatched: 12. Germline lookup yields CDR1 LGHNA and CDR2 YNFKEQ. CDR3 length: 18 residues. CDR3 protein: CASSQATTGPTDNQPQHF. The CDR3 nucleotides read TGTGCCAGCAGCCAAGCAACGACAGGGCCAACGGACAATCAGCCCCAGCATTTT.